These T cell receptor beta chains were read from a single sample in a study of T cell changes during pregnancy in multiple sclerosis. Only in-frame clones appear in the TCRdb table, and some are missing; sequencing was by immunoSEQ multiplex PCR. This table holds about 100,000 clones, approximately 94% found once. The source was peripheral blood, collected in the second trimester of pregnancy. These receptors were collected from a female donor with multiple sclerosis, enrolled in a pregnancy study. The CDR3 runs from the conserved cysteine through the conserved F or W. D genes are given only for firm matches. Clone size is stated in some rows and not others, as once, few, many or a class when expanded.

cdr3_aa: CASRSSGTRFLIKDTQYF
cdr3_nt: TGTGCCAGCAGATCATCCGGGACTAGATTTTTGATAAAAGATACGCAGTATTTT
v_call: TRBV11-2
clone_size: NA
j_call: TRBJ2-3
d_call: TRBD2

cdr3_aa: CASSPWGGLGQGSNQPQHF
cdr3_nt: TGTGCCAGCTCACCTTGGGGGGGGCTTGGACAGGGGAGCAATCAGCCCCAGCATTTT
v_call: TRBV18
clone_size: NA
j_call: TRBJ1-5
d_call: TRBD1

cdr3_aa: CASSYEGSNTEAFF
cdr3_nt: TGTGCCAGCAGTTATGAGGGATCGAACACTGAAGCTTTCTTT
v_call: TRBV28
clone_size: NA
j_call: TRBJ1-1
d_call: NA

cdr3_aa: CASSYRRIGTGEQYF
cdr3_nt: TGTGCCAGCAGTTACCGGCGAATAGGTACGGGCGAGCAGTACTTC
v_call: TRBV6-5
clone_size: NA
j_call: TRBJ2-7
d_call: NA

cdr3_aa: CASSMAAGAGNEQFF
cdr3_nt: TGCGCCAGCAGCATGGCAGCGGGAGCCGGCAATGAGCAGTTCTTC
v_call: TRBV5-1
clone_size: NA
j_call: TRBJ2-1
d_call: TRBD2

cdr3_aa: CASSLGGSANYEQYF
cdr3_nt: TGTGCCAGCAGCTTAGGAGGGTCAGCCAACTACGAGCAGTACTTC
v_call: TRBV7-8
clone_size: NA
j_call: TRBJ2-7
d_call: NA

cdr3_aa: CASSSTGLAGEETQYF
cdr3_nt: TGTGCCAGCAGTTCCACCGGACTAGCGGGAGAAGAGACCCAGTACTTC
v_call: TRBV28
clone_size: NA
j_call: TRBJ2-5
d_call: TRBD2

cdr3_aa: CAWTGWGQEAFF
cdr3_nt: TGTGCCTGGACTGGGTGGGGACAGGAAGCTTTCTTT
v_call: TRBV30
clone_size: NA
j_call: TRBJ1-1
d_call: TRBD1

cdr3_aa: CASSRQGLGPQHF
cdr3_nt: TGTGCCAGCAGTCGACAGGGCCTCGGGCCCCAGCATTTT
v_call: TRBV28
clone_size: NA
j_call: TRBJ1-5
d_call: TRBD1

cdr3_aa: CASSSGTTGNAYEQYF
cdr3_nt: TGTGCCAGCAGCTCAGGAACGACAGGGAACGCCTACGAGCAGTACTTC
v_call: TRBV5-4
clone_size: NA
j_call: TRBJ2-7
d_call: TRBD1

cdr3_aa: CASSLAMGAPDTQYF
cdr3_nt: TGCGCCAGCAGCTTGGCAATGGGGGCCCCAGATACGCAGTATTTT
v_call: TRBV5-1
clone_size: NA
j_call: TRBJ2-3
d_call: NA

cdr3_aa: CASSPPGTGGGAFF
cdr3_nt: TGTGCCAGCAGTCCGCCCGGGACAGGGGGCGGGGCTTTCTTT
v_call: TRBV6-6
clone_size: NA
j_call: TRBJ1-1
d_call: TRBD1

cdr3_aa: CASSSDQGTGNTIYF
cdr3_nt: TGTGCCAGCAGCAGTGACCAGGGGACTGGAAACACCATATATTTT
v_call: TRBV21-1
clone_size: NA
j_call: TRBJ1-3
d_call: NA

cdr3_aa: CAWSLGQGGWRTGELFF
cdr3_nt: TGTGCCTGGAGTTTAGGTCAAGGGGGCTGGCGCACCGGGGAGCTGTTTTTT
v_call: TRBV30
clone_size: NA
j_call: TRBJ2-2
d_call: TRBD1

cdr3_aa: CAWRNRASYEQYF
cdr3_nt: TGTGCCTGGAGGAACAGGGCGTCCTACGAGCAGTACTTC
v_call: TRBV30
clone_size: NA
j_call: TRBJ2-7
d_call: NA

cdr3_aa: CASSLNGEVAKNIQYF
cdr3_nt: TGTGCCAGCAGCTTAAATGGGGAGGTAGCCAAAAACATTCAGTACTTC
v_call: TRBV13
clone_size: NA
j_call: TRBJ2-4
d_call: NA

cdr3_aa: CAGQGSQYNEQFF
cdr3_nt: TGTGCCGGACAGGGGTCCCAGTACAATGAGCAGTTCTTC
v_call: TRBV7-9
clone_size: NA
j_call: TRBJ2-1
d_call: TRBD1

cdr3_aa: CASSLMDGHSGNTIYF
cdr3_nt: TGTGCCAGCAGCTTAATGGACGGACACTCTGGAAACACCATATATTTT
v_call: TRBV5-5
clone_size: NA
j_call: TRBJ1-3
d_call: NA

cdr3_aa: CAIGGGSSGLYEQYF
cdr3_nt: TGTGCCATCGGGGGGGGGTCCAGCGGGTTGTACGAGCAGTACTTC
v_call: TRBV10-3
clone_size: NA
j_call: TRBJ2-7
d_call: TRBD2

cdr3_aa: CASSQGPGSYNSPLHF
cdr3_nt: TGCGCCAGCAGCCAAGGACCGGGGTCCTATAATTCACCCCTCCACTTT
v_call: TRBV4-1
clone_size: once
j_call: TRBJ1-6
d_call: NA

cdr3_aa: CASSIARTGGMETQYF
cdr3_nt: TGTGCCAGTAGTATAGCCCGGACAGGGGGCATGGAGACCCAGTACTTC
v_call: TRBV19
clone_size: NA
j_call: TRBJ2-5
d_call: TRBD1

cdr3_aa: CASSQGRQKLFF
cdr3_nt: TGTGCCAGCTCGCAGGGCCGTCAAAAACTGTTTTTT
v_call: TRBV2
clone_size: NA
j_call: TRBJ1-4
d_call: NA

cdr3_aa: CASSYSADRDTDTQYF
cdr3_nt: TGTGCCAGCAGTTACTCAGCCGACAGGGACACAGATACGCAGTATTTT
v_call: TRBV6-6
clone_size: NA
j_call: TRBJ2-3
d_call: TRBD1

cdr3_aa: CASAPLMRGLSYTF
cdr3_nt: TGTGCCAGCGCCCCCCTCATGAGGGGGCTGAGCTACACCTTC
v_call: TRBV28
clone_size: NA
j_call: TRBJ1-2
d_call: TRBD1

cdr3_aa: CASSRLYRQGINTGELFF
cdr3_nt: TGCGCCAGCAGCCGGCTATACCGACAGGGGATTAACACCGGGGAGCTGTTTTTT
v_call: TRBV4-1
clone_size: NA
j_call: TRBJ2-2
d_call: TRBD1

cdr3_aa: CASSLVEDRGNEQYF
cdr3_nt: TGTGCCAGCAGCTTAGTAGAAGACAGGGGAAACGAGCAGTACTTC
v_call: TRBV7-6
clone_size: NA
j_call: TRBJ2-7
d_call: TRBD1

cdr3_aa: CASTAGTYEQYF
cdr3_nt: TGTGCCAGCACTGCGGGGACCTACGAGCAGTACTTC
v_call: TRBV6-1
clone_size: NA
j_call: TRBJ2-7
d_call: NA

cdr3_aa: CASSATGGLLSEQYF
cdr3_nt: TGTGCCAGCAGCGCCACAGGGGGACTCTTAAGCGAGCAGTACTTC
v_call: TRBV7-3
clone_size: NA
j_call: TRBJ2-7
d_call: TRBD1

cdr3_aa: CASSLETATYGYTF
cdr3_nt: TGTGCCAGTAGCCTAGAGACCGCTACCTATGGCTACACCTTC
v_call: TRBV19
clone_size: NA
j_call: TRBJ1-2
d_call: NA

cdr3_aa: CASSPRAASSYEQYF
cdr3_nt: TGTGCCAGCTCACCGCGGGCCGCGAGCTCCTACGAGCAGTACTTC
v_call: TRBV18
clone_size: NA
j_call: TRBJ2-7
d_call: NA

cdr3_aa: CASSVENEGQHNQPQHF
cdr3_nt: TGTGCCAGCAGTGTGGAAAACGAGGGACAGCACAATCAGCCCCAGCATTTT
v_call: TRBV2
clone_size: NA
j_call: TRBJ1-5
d_call: TRBD1

cdr3_aa: CATSPWLAGGYNEQFF
cdr3_nt: TGCGCCACCTCTCCCTGGCTAGCGGGAGGCTACAATGAGCAGTTCTTC
v_call: TRBV10-2
clone_size: NA
j_call: TRBJ2-1
d_call: TRBD2

cdr3_aa: CASSPTSGGANEQFF
cdr3_nt: TGTGCCAGCAGCCCAACTAGCGGGGGGGCAAATGAGCAGTTCTTC
v_call: TRBV4-2
clone_size: NA
j_call: TRBJ2-1
d_call: TRBD2

cdr3_aa: CASSRDLARELFF
cdr3_nt: TGTGCCAGCAGTCGAGACTTGGCGCGGGAGCTGTTTTTT
v_call: TRBV6-1
clone_size: NA
j_call: TRBJ2-2
d_call: NA

cdr3_aa: CASRTVHGYTF
cdr3_nt: TGTGCCAGCAGGACAGTTCATGGCTACACCTTC
v_call: TRBV25-1
clone_size: NA
j_call: TRBJ1-2
d_call: NA

cdr3_aa: CASSTGTAQETQYF
cdr3_nt: TGTGCCAGCAGCACCGGGACAGCCCAAGAGACCCAGTACTTC
v_call: TRBV5-4
clone_size: NA
j_call: TRBJ2-5
d_call: TRBD1

cdr3_aa: CASSLGGGTNEQFF
cdr3_nt: TGTGCCAGCAGCCTGGGGGGGGGAACCAATGAGCAGTTCTTC
v_call: TRBV7-9
clone_size: NA
j_call: TRBJ2-1
d_call: TRBD2

cdr3_aa: CASSSRTGRETQYF
cdr3_nt: TGTGCCAGCAGTTCCCGGACAGGGAGAGAGACCCAGTACTTC
v_call: TRBV28
clone_size: NA
j_call: TRBJ2-5
d_call: TRBD1

cdr3_aa: CASSSGQGSGNTIYF
cdr3_nt: TGTGCCAGCAGCTCAGGACAGGGCTCTGGAAACACCATATATTTT
v_call: TRBV7-8
clone_size: NA
j_call: TRBJ1-3
d_call: TRBD1

cdr3_aa: CASIQDRVGETQYF
cdr3_nt: TGTGCCAGCATTCAGGACAGGGTAGGAGAGACCCAGTACTTC
v_call: TRBV28
clone_size: NA
j_call: TRBJ2-5
d_call: TRBD1

cdr3_aa: CASSPQGLADSYEQYF
cdr3_nt: TGTGCCAGTAGTCCGCAAGGACTAGCGGACTCCTACGAGCAGTACTTC
v_call: TRBV19
clone_size: NA
j_call: TRBJ2-7
d_call: TRBD2

cdr3_aa: CASSLRDRYLNTEAFF
cdr3_nt: TGTGCCAGCAGTCTCCGGGACAGATACTTGAACACTGAAGCTTTCTTT
v_call: TRBV27
clone_size: NA
j_call: TRBJ1-1
d_call: TRBD1

cdr3_aa: CASSPPTGVGELFF
cdr3_nt: TGTGCCAGCTCACCTCCGACAGGGGTCGGGGAGCTGTTTTTT
v_call: TRBV18
clone_size: NA
j_call: TRBJ2-2
d_call: TRBD1

cdr3_aa: CASRPGQSYEQYF
cdr3_nt: TGCGCCAGCAGGCCGGGACAATCCTACGAGCAGTACTTC
v_call: TRBV5-1
clone_size: NA
j_call: TRBJ2-7
d_call: NA

cdr3_aa: CASSLSETGELFF
cdr3_nt: TGCGCCAGCAGCTTGAGCGAGACGGGGGAGCTGTTTTTT
v_call: TRBV5-1
clone_size: NA
j_call: TRBJ2-2
d_call: NA

cdr3_aa: CASSETNIGLYGYTF
cdr3_nt: TGTGCCAGCAGTGAAACTAACATAGGACTCTATGGCTACACCTTC
v_call: TRBV2
clone_size: NA
j_call: TRBJ1-2
d_call: NA

cdr3_aa: CASSLAFGGEQFF
cdr3_nt: TGCGCCAGCAGCTTGGCGTTCGGCGGTGAGCAGTTCTTC
v_call: TRBV5-1
clone_size: NA
j_call: TRBJ2-1
d_call: NA